This T cell receptor beta chain was documented in a study of memory CD4+ T cells and cytomegalovirus serostatus. On the study more broadly: Of the healthy Belgian adults, roughly ten were CMV seropositive and about two dozen seronegative.

Single viable CD3+CD4+CD8-CD45RO+ cells were sorted as the memory CD4+ T cells. Study outcomes and limitations: The CMV-associated TCR signature appears largely within the CD4+ memory repertoire.

The CDR3 covers 13 residues. Between the trimmed V and J ends, which lost 5 bases and 1 base, there was a span of 8 bases. CDR1 is MRHNA and CDR2 is SNTAGT in the germline V gene. The repertoire was sequenced with immunoSEQ multiplex PCR; TCRdb's copy has only in-frame clones and lacks some. This sample has about 60,000 clones, with around 82% found just once. This clone appeared a few times. Its antigen is currently unknown. This receptor was taken from an adult in good health and CMV-seronegative. Some clones in this sample may be carry-over from other donors' samples. Sequences were obtained from memory CD4+ T cells from blood. The rearrangement joins TRBV6-4 to TRBJ1-1, with D tentatively TRBD1 (6 bases). As DNA, the CDR3 is TGTGCCAGCAGTTTGGACAGGAACACTGAAGCTTTCTTT. As protein: CASSLDRNTEAFF.